The 9 T cell receptor beta chains below come from one sample, sequenced in a study of T cells in Graves' hyperthyroidism and ophthalmopathy (dated by TCRdb to the late 2010s). Libraries were constructed by multiplex PCR. Sequencer: Illumina HiSeq 2000. The TCR beta CDR3 regions were amplified from the RNA transcripts. The first round of RT-PCR for the TCR CDR3 was performed with the HTBI primer set and the Qiagen OneStep RT-PCR kit. TCRdb reanalyzed the raw reads on its own, using fastp at Q25 for trimming and MiXCR for clone calling, and kept in-frame beta chains. Rows are combined by CDR3 protein, so each entry shows the most common genes and DNA. The sample records about 500,000 distinct CDR3 sequences, 15% to 20% of which are singletons. The ten largest account for approximately 32% of the sample. Sequencing input: blood. Receptor source: a woman in her twenties or thirties with Graves' ophthalmopathy.

The rearrangement links TRBV19 to TRBJ2-3; D is unresolved. Germline CDR1 reads LNHDA; CDR2 reads SQIVND (reference sequence). The CDR3 runs to 13 residues. Trimming took 6 bases from V and 4 from J, leaving 11 bases between them. The CDR3 sequence: CASRSRLPDTQYF. In DNA form, the CDR3 reads TGTGCCAGTAGATCCCGACTCCCAGATACGCAGTATTTT.

V usage is TRBV9 and J usage is TRBJ1-1, with a weak D call TRBD1 (6 bases). Trimming took off 4 bases at V and 1 base at J, with 14 bases between the two ends. The CDR3 has 15 amino acids. CDR1 and CDR2 (germline): SGDLS, YYNGEE. The CDR3 loop reads CASSPGGASNTEAFF. The CDR3 DNA is TGTGCCAGCAGCCCGGGGGGCGCCTCGAACACTGAAGCTTTCTTT.

The rearrangement links TRBV2 to TRBJ2-3, with 8 nucleotides matching TRBD2. CDR1 and CDR2 from the germline V gene are SNHLY and FYNNEI. V trimming: 9 bases; J trimming: 6 bases; junction bases outside the gene matches: 8. The CDR3 runs to 13 residues. This CDR3 is CASSGMPGDTQYF. The CDR3 DNA follows: TGTGCCAGTAGCGGGATGCCGGGGGATACGCAGTATTTT. Full variable domain (missing parts from reference TRBV2 and TRBJ2-3): EPEVTQTPSHQVTQMGQEVILRCVPISNHLYFYWYRQILGQKVEFLVSFYNNEISEKSEIFDDQFSVERPDGSNFTLKIRSTKLEDSAMYFCASSGMPGDTQYFGPGTRLTVL.

This clonotype has ten or more counts. The chain joins TRBV20-1 to TRBJ2-7, with D perhaps TRBD2 (6 bases). The V gene's germline CDR1 is DFQATT and CDR2 SNEGSKA (reference sequence). CDR3 size: 13 residues. V lost 6 bases and J lost 5, with 17 bases in between. This CDR3 is CSALLGGLHEQYF. In DNA form, the CDR3 reads TGCAGTGCCCTTTTGGGGGGTCTCCACGAGCAGTACTTC.

This clonotype was detected a few times. This CDR3 is CASSSAGNTEAFF. The CDR3 DNA is TGTGCCAGCAGTTCCGCAGGGAACACTGAAGCTTTCTTT. The chain couples TRBV12-3 or TRBV12-4 to TRBJ1-1; D ambiguous. Trimming removed 4 bases from V and 1 base from J, with 7 bases in between. The CDR3 is 13 amino acids.

This rearrangement joins TRBV6-1 to TRBJ2-3, with D maybe TRBD2 (5 bases). This CDR3 region has 12 residues. CDR1 MNHNS and CDR2 SASEGT come from the germline V gene. The ends were cut back, 8 bases at V and 10 bases at J, with 16 bases in the middle. Here the CDR3 reads CASFFPGVSQYF. For the CDR3, the DNA is TGTGCCAGCTTCTTCCCCGGGGTGTCGCAGTATTTT.

This clonotype was observed at least ten times. The chain couples TRBV7-9 to TRBJ2-1; D may be TRBD1 or TRBD2 (5 bases each). This CDR3 is 15 amino acids long. Between the trimmed V and J ends, which lost 3 bases and 1 base, there was a span of 10 bases. The germline V gene has CDR1 SEHNR and CDR2 FQNEAQ (reference sequence). For the CDR3, the DNA is TGTGCCAGCAGCTTTGGGACCGCTTCCTACAATGAGCAGTTCTTC. It yields the protein CASSFGTASYNEQFF.

The sample holds a few counts of this clonotype. The rearrangement links TRBV2 to TRBJ2-5, with D possibly matching TRBD2 (6 bases). Germline V gives CDR1 SNHLY, CDR2 FYNNEI. V was cut by 5 bases and J by 5 bases, with 15 bases left in between. The CDR3 sequence is 14 residues long. The CDR3 region has the DNA TGTGCCAGCAGTTACTCGACTAGAGCGGAGACCCAGTACTTC. It encodes CASSYSTRAETQYF.

The rearrangement uses TRBV3-1 and TRBJ2-6; TRBD1 matches 9 bases. V shed 3 bases and J 0 bases; nucleotides not matched to a gene: 6. This CDR3 has 18 residues. The V gene's germline CDR1 is LGHDT and CDR2 YNNKEL (reference sequence). The CDR3 bases are TGTGCCAGCAGCCAGTGGGACAGGGAGCCCTCTGGGGCCAACGTCCTGACTTTC. Amino acids: CASSQWDREPSGANVLTF.